Described below is a single T cell receptor beta chain sequence and its context. The sample belongs to a study of blood T cell repertoires in COVID-19. About the study: Donors in the United States, Italy and Spain gave samples during acute or convalescent COVID-19. T cells, B-cell-depleted T cells, or PBMCs supplied cDNA or gDNA.

Some clones are missing from TCRdb's copy, which holds only in-frame ones; the method was immunoSEQ multiplex PCR. The table lists approximately 260,000 clones, roughly 84% of them singletons. V trimming: 7 bases; J trimming: 3 bases; junction bases outside the gene matches: 9. CDR3 length: 15 residues. The germline V gene encodes CDR1 MNHEY and CDR2 SVGAGI. The V call is TRBV6-5, the J call TRBJ2-3; 8 bases match TRBD1. This sequence originates from a middle-aged woman with active or convalescent COVID-19. The sample was peripheral blood. The DNA of the CDR3 is TGTGCCAGCAACCTACAGGGGGGCAAGACAGATACGCAGTATTTT. Its protein product is CASNLQGGKTDTQYF.